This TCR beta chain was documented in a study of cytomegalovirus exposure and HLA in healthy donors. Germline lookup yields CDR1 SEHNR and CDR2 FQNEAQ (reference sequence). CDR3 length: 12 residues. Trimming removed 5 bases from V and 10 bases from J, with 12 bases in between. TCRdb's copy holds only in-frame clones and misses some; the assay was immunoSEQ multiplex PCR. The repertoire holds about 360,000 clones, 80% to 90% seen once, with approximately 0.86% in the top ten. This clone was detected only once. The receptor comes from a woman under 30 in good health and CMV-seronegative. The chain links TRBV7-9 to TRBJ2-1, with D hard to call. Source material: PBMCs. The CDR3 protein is CASSPSDQEQFF. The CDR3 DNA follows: TGTGCCAGCAGCCCCTCCGATCAGGAGCAGTTCTTC.